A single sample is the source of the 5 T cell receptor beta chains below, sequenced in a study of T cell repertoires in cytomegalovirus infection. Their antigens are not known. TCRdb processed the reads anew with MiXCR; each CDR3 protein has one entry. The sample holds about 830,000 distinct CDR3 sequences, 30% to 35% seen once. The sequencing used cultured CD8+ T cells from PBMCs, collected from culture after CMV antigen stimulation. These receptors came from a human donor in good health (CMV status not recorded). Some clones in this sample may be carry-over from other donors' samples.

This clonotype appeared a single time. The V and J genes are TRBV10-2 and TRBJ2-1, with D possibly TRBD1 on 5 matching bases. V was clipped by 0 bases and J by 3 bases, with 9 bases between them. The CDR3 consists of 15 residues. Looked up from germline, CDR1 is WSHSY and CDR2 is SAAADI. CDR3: CASSESIRDYNEQFF. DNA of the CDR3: TGCGCCAGCAGTGAGTCGATCAGGGACTACAATGAGCAGTTCTTC.

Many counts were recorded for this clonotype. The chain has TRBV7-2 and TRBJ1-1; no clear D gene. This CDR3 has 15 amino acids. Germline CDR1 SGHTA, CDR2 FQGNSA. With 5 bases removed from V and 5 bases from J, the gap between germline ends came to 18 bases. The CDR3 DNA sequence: TGTGCCAGCAGCCATAGCCGGGAACTAAAGACTGAAGCTTTCTTT. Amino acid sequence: CASSHSRELKTEAFF.

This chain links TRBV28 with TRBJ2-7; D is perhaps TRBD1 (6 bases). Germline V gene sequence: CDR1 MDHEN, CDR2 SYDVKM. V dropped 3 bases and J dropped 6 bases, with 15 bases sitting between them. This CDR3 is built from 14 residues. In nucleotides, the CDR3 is TGTGCCAGCAGTTTTGCGCGCAGAGGGGGCGAGCAGTACGTC. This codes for CASSFARRGGEQYV.

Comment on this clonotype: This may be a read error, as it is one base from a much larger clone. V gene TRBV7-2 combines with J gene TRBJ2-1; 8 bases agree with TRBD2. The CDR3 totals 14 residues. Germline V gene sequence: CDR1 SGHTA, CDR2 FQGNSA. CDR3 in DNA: TGTGCCAACAGCCAACTAGCGGCCCTCAATGAGCAGTTCTTC. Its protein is CANSQLAALNEQFF.

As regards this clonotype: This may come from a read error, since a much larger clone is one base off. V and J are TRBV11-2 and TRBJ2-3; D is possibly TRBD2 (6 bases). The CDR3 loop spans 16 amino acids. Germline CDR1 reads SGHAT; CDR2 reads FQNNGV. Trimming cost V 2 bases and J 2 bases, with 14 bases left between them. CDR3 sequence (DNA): TGTGCCAGCAGCTTAAGGAGGGCCATCGACACAGATACGCAGTATTTT. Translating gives CASSLRRAIDTDTQYF.